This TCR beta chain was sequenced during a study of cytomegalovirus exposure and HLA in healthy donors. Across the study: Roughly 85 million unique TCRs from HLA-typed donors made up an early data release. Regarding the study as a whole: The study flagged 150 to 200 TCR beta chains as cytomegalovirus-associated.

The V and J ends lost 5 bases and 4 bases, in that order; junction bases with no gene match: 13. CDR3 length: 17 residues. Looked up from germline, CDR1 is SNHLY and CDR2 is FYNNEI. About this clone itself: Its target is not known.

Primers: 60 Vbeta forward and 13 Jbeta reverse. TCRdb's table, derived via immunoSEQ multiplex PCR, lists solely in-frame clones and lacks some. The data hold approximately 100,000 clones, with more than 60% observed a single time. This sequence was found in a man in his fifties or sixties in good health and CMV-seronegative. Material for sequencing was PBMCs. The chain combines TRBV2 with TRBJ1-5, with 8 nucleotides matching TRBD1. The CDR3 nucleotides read TGTGCCAGCAGTCAATGGGGGACAGGCGCAGGGAATCAGCCCCAGCATTTT. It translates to CASSQWGTGAGNQPQHF.